This T cell receptor beta chain was recovered during a study of identical twins. Findings of the study overall: Cord blood's abundant beta clonotypes had fewer insertions, unlike memory repertoires. Conclusions came from cross-sectional statistical analysis, not from following the same donors.

Details on this clonotype: Its antigen is as yet unknown.

One entry per CDR3 protein results from TCRdb running MiXCR on the 5' RACE reads. The sample records hundreds of thousands of distinct CDR3 sequences, approximately 24% being singletons. Per germline, CDR1 DFQATT and CDR2 SNEGSKA (reference sequence). The trim removed 5 bases at V and 4 bases at J, leaving 11 bases unmatched. The CDR3 has 15 amino acids. These data are also associated with another study on T cells expressing NK-cell markers. That work states: Within the sequenced cohort of eight donors, seven exhibited HCMV seropositivity and one was seronegative. Several donors' CD3+CD56-NKG2C+ cells were dominated by the same clonotypes.

The chain carries TRBV20-1 and TRBJ2-3; 8 bases are a match to TRBD2. The clonotype originates from a woman under 30 in good health. The sequenced sample was CD4+ T cells sorted from blood. CDR3 nucleotides: TGCAGTGCTCCTGACCCTAGCGGGTTGGCAGATACGCAGTATTTT. Amino acids: CSAPDPSGLADTQYF.